A single T cell receptor beta chain is shown here with its context. Its specificity is not known. V shed 6 bases and J 4 bases; nucleotides not matched to a gene: 14. This CDR3 has 18 amino acids. The germline gives CDR1 SGHAT, CDR2 FQNNGV. The entry originates in a study of cytomegalovirus exposure and HLA in healthy donors. General study results and limits: TCR beta sequences numbering roughly 16,000 were associated with HLA alleles at 0.05 false discovery rate in a later analysis.

13 Jbeta primers and 60 Vbeta primers were used for the PCR. Sequencing used immunoSEQ multiplex PCR; TCRdb keeps in-frame clones, though not all of them. The table lists 100,000 to 150,000 clones, approximately 78% of them singletons, with approximately 1.4% in the top ten. The origin of this receptor is a female donor in good health and CMV-seronegative. This rearrangement joins TRBV11-2 to TRBJ2-5; the match to TRBD2 covers 13 bases. Sequences were obtained from PBMCs. CDR3 in amino acids: CASSGGIRRLAGGETQYF. The CDR3 coding sequence is TGTGCCAGCAGTGGGGGGATTCGGAGACTAGCGGGAGGAGAGACCCAGTACTTC.